Below, 18 T cell receptor beta chains from the same sample are listed, as sequenced in a study of molecular identifiers for immune sequencing clone quantification (dated by TCRdb to 2017 to 2018). The receptor library was made with PCR. Sequencing relied on a NextSeq 500. TCRdb itself trimmed the public reads at Q25 with fastp, ran MiXCR and retained productive beta chains. Each CDR3 protein gets just one entry, which takes the most common genes and DNA from the rows behind it. Recorded for this sample are 90,000 or so distinct CDR3 sequences; 20% to 25% of them occurred a single time. The leading ten clones occupy approximately 0.8% of the sample. Sequenced sample: naive CD8+ T cells from blood, with Jurkat cell RNA spiked in. In the paper's terms, the cell subset or site label means: FACS-sorted CD8+CD4-CCR7+CD45RA+ naive T cells. These receptor sequences come from a human donor in good health. Some libraries in this study had Jurkat cell RNA spiked in.

On this clonotype itself: This sequence may be a read error, since a much larger clone differs from it by one base. The rearrangement joins TRBV7-9 to TRBJ2-3; TRBD2 aligns across 7 bases. The germline V gene has CDR1 SEHNR and CDR2 FQNEAQ (reference sequence). V lost 6 bases, J lost 2 bases, and 11 bases stayed unmatched. The length of the CDR3 is 16 residues. The CDR3, as DNA: TGTGCCAGCAGTTCGTTCGGGGGGAAATACACAGATACGCAGTATTTT. It specifies CASSSFGGKYTDTQYF.

This clonotype appeared many times. This chain joins TRBV7-9 and TRBJ1-1, with a tentative D call TRBD1 (6 bases). Per the germline V gene, CDR1 is SEHNR and CDR2 is FQNEAQ (reference sequence). The CDR3 contains 14 residues. Between the trimmed V and J ends, which lost 5 bases and 6 bases, there was a span of 16 bases. The CDR3 DNA reads TGTGCCAGCAGCCTGGGGGGCCTGGGGTCTGAAGCTTTCTTT. It specifies CASSLGGLGSEAFF.

This clonotype was detected many times. The chain couples TRBV6-2 or TRBV6-3 to TRBJ2-3; D is ambiguous. The CDR3 covers 13 residues. Deletions cut 5 bases from V and 4 bases from J, with 10 bases between. CDR1 MNHEY and CDR2 SVGEGT come from the germline V gene. The CDR3 is CASSLFGSDTQYF. As DNA, the CDR3 is TGTGCCAGCAGTCTATTTGGATCAGATACGCAGTATTTT.

In this sample, this clonotype turned up a few times. The rearrangement links TRBV27 to TRBJ2-5; 15 bases fit TRBD2. V lost 5 bases to trimming and J lost 9 bases; unmatched junction nucleotides: 13. CDR1 is MNHEY and CDR2 is SMNVEV in the germline V gene (reference sequence). The CDR3 is 17 residues long. CDR3 protein: CASSDGTSGRSGEAQYF. The CDR3 region has the DNA TGTGCCAGCAGTGACGGGACTAGCGGGAGGTCGGGTGAGGCCCAGTACTTC.

The chain combines TRBV28 with TRBJ2-6, with TRBD1 matching over 7 bases. Unmatched junction bases numbered 10, after V lost 3 bases and J lost 2 bases. Per the germline V gene, CDR1 is MDHEN and CDR2 is SYDVKM. This CDR3 has 18 residues. The CDR3 sequence: CASSFSPQGIPGANVLTF. The CDR3 nucleotides read TGTGCCAGCAGTTTCTCCCCACAGGGGATACCTGGGGCCAACGTCCTGACTTTC.

For this clonotype: Possible read error: a much larger clone is one base away. This rearrangement joins TRBV3-1 to TRBJ2-6; D may be TRBD1 (6 bases). The CDR3 extends over 17 amino acids. Germline CDR1 LGHDT, CDR2 YNNKEL (reference sequence). The CDR3 DNA sequence: TGTGCCAGCAGTCTGGACAGCTCTACCTCTGGGGCCCACGTCCTGACTTTC. Protein sequence: CASSLDSSTSGAHVLTF.

This clonotype was detected ten times or more. This chain uses TRBV27 with TRBJ2-2; D may be TRBD1 or TRBD2 (5 bases each). The CDR3 covers 14 residues. The V gene lost 5 bases and the J gene lost 1 base, with 8 bases spanning the gap. The germline V gene has CDR1 MNHEY and CDR2 SMNVEV (reference sequence). For the CDR3, the DNA is TGTGCCAGCAGTGAGAGGGGGAACACCGGGGAGCTGTTTTTT. Translated, it gives CASSERGNTGELFF.

About this clonotype itself: A read error may be the cause here, since a much bigger clone is one base away. The CDR3: CSAKDWGLQPQHF. The CDR3 DNA reads as TGCAGTGCTAAAGACTGGGGGCTTCAGCCCCAGCATTTT. The rearrangement links TRBV20-1 to TRBJ1-5, with a tentative D call TRBD1 (6 bases). V lost 4 bases and J lost 6, with 13 bases in between. Germline values: CDR1 DFQATT, CDR2 SNEGSKA (reference sequence). The CDR3 spans 13 residues.

This clonotype came up many times. The chain combines TRBV7-2 with TRBJ1-1, with D unclear. CDR3 length equals 15 residues. V dropped 5 bases and J dropped 0 bases, with 13 bases sitting between them. Germline-derived CDR1 and CDR2 are SGHTA and FQGNSA. Here the CDR3 DNA reads TGTGCCAGCAGCCCGCATCACGCAATGAACACTGAAGCTTTCTTT. Protein product: CASSPHHAMNTEAFF.

At least ten counts were recorded for this clonotype. This chain connects TRBV20-1 to TRBJ1-4, with D possibly being TRBD1 (5 bases). The CDR3 contains 12 residues. Trimming cost V 0 bases and J 11 bases, with 10 bases left between them. CDR1 and CDR2 from the germline V gene are DFQATT and SNEGSKA (reference sequence). The DNA for the CDR3 is TGCAGTGCTAGAGATTTGGGGGAGAAACTGTTTTTT. It is translated as CSARDLGEKLFF.

Regarding this clonotype: Here the CDR3 omits its conserved ending phenylalanine or tryptophan, so a read error is the likely source. J is TRBJ2-4 and V is TRBV19, with D tentatively TRBD1 or TRBD2 (5 bases each). The V and J ends lost 9 bases and 0 bases respectively, with 15 bases between them. The germline V gene encodes CDR1 LNHDA and CDR2 SQIVND (reference sequence). The CDR3 spans 15 residues. CDR3: CASKRDELAKNIQYI. CDR3 nucleotides: TGTGCCAGCAAAAGGGACGAACTAGCCAAAAACATTCAGTACATC.

Comment on this clonotype: A much larger clone sits a single nucleotide away, making a read error possible. The chain has TRBV24-1 and TRBJ2-2, with a tentative D call TRBD2 (6 bases). The CDR3 has 12 residues. Germline loops: CDR1 KGHDR, CDR2 SFDVKD. The CDR3 is CATSGGGGVLFF. The DNA for the CDR3 is TGTGCCACCAGTGGGGGAGGCGGGGTGCTGTTTTTT.

This clonotype was seen at least ten times. The chain recombines TRBV27 with TRBJ2-3; 12 positions match TRBD1. Per germline, CDR1 MNHEY and CDR2 SMNVEV (reference sequence). The J segment lost 3 bases and the V segment lost 4 bases, leaving 8 bases of the junction unmatched. The CDR3 covers 17 residues. The chain's CDR3 is CASSYLGQGALTDTQYF. The CDR3 DNA is TGTGCCAGCAGTTACTTGGGACAGGGGGCTTTGACAGATACGCAGTATTTT.

Comments on this clonotype: Given a much more abundant clone one base away, this may be a read error. J is TRBJ2-3 and V is TRBV6-1, with a weak D call TRBD2 (6 bases). The CDR3 sequence is 16 residues long. Trimming cost V 5 bases and J 5 bases, with 20 bases left between them. Germline CDR1 MNHNS, CDR2 SASEGT. CDR3 nucleotide sequence: TGTGCCAGCAGTCTCCAGGGACTTGAAATCATAGATACGCAGTATTTT. This encodes CASSLQGLEIIDTQYF.

This rearrangement joins TRBV2 to TRBJ1-1; D call uncertain. Trimming cost V 7 bases and J 11 bases, with 20 bases left between them. Germline V gene sequence: CDR1 SNHLY, CDR2 FYNNEI. This CDR3 is built from 13 residues. DNA for the CDR3: TGTGCCAGCATCTCCCTTCCCCACCCTCCGGCTTTCTTT. Protein: CASISLPHPPAFF.

This clonotype was recorded many times. This sequence joins TRBV7-9 and TRBJ2-3, with 9 bases fitting TRBD2. J lost 4 bases, V lost 0 bases, and 2 bases had no gene match. Germline V gene data show CDR1 as SEHNR and CDR2 as FQNEAQ (reference sequence). This CDR3 spans 15 amino acids. The CDR3 nucleotides read TGTGCCAGCAGCTTAGCTAGCGGGGGTGCAGATACGCAGTATTTT. Encoded protein: CASSLASGGADTQYF.

This clonotype was recorded many times. The genes are TRBV7-9 and TRBJ1-5; no clear D. CDR1 SEHNR and CDR2 FQNEAQ come from the germline V gene (reference sequence). The CDR3 has 13 residues. The V end lost 1 base, the J end lost 4 bases, and 5 bases lay between the germline ends. The CDR3 region has the DNA TGTGCCAGCAGCTTAGGGTTGAATCAGCCCCAGCATTTT. Its translation is CASSLGLNQPQHF. The complete variable domain, with remaining parts taken from reference TRBV7-9 and TRBJ1-5, reads DTGVSQNPRHKITKRGQNVTFRCDPISEHNRLYWYRQTLGQGPEFLTYFQNEAQLEKSRLLSDRFSAERPKGSFSTLEIQRTEQGDSAMYLCASSLGLNQPQHFGDGTRLSIL.

A few counts support this clonotype. The gene calls are TRBV13 and TRBJ1-2, with no clear D. Germline V lookup: CDR1 PRHDT, CDR2 FYEKMQ (reference sequence). Trimming took off 1 base at V and 4 bases at J, with 10 bases between the two ends. The CDR3 has 14 amino acids. The CDR3 reads CASSLAPISYGYTF. The CDR3 DNA sequence: TGTGCCAGCAGCTTAGCCCCTATATCCTATGGCTACACCTTC.